This TCR beta chain was observed in a study of T cell responses to AZD1222 COVID-19 vaccine. Overall study: Pooling of second doses given at about 4 or about 12 weeks was done.

Clones were sequenced by immunoSEQ multiplex PCR, and TCRdb holds only the in-frame ones, with some missing. The sample includes around 120,000 clones, roughly 90% seen only once; the top ten take 3.5% to 4.5%. V was cut by 6 bases and J by 0 bases, with 12 bases left in between. Germline V lookup: CDR1 MNHEY, CDR2 SVGAGI. The CDR3 has 14 amino acids. The receptor comes from an adult in good health. The chain links TRBV6-5 to TRBJ2-7, with D possibly being TRBD2 (5 bases). The material sequenced was peripheral blood, taken on day 0 of AZD1222 vaccination. In nucleotides, the CDR3 is TGTGCCAGCAGCCATTTGGGGAGCTCCTACGAGCAGTACTTC. It is translated as CASSHLGSSYEQYF.